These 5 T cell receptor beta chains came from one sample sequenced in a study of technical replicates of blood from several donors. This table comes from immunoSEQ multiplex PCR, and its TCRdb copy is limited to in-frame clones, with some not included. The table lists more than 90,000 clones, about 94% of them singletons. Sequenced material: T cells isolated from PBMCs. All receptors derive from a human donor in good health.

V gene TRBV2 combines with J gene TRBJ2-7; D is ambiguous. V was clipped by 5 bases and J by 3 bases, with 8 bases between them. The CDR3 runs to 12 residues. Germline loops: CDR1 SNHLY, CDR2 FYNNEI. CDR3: CASSLDIYEQYF. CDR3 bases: TGTGCCAGCAGTTTAGACATCTACGAGCAGTACTTC.

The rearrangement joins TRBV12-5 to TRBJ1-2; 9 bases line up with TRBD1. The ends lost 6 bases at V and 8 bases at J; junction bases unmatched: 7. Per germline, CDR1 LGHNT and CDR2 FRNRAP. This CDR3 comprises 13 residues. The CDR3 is CASGPQGARGYTF. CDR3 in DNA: TGTGCTAGTGGACCACAGGGGGCGCGCGGCTACACCTTC.

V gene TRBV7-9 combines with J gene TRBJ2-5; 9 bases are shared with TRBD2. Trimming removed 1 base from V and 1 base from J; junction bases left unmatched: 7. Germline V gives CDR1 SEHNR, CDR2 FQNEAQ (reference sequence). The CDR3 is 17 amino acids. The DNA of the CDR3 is TGTGCCAGCAGCTTAGGAGTTCTAGCGGGGATCCAAGAGACCCAGTACTTC. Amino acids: CASSLGVLAGIQETQYF.

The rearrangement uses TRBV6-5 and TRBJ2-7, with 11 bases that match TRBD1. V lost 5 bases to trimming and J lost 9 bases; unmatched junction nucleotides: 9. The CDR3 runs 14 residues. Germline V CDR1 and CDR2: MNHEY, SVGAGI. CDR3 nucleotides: TGTGCCAGCAGTGTTTCCGGGACAGGGGGGAGGCAGTACTTC. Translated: CASSVSGTGGRQYF.

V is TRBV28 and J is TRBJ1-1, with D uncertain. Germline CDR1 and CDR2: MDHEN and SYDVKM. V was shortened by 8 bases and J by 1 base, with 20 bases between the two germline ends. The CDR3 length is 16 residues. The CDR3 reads CASSPTGRVANTEAFF. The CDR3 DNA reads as TGTGCCAGCTCTCCCACGGGGAGGGTGGCGAACACTGAAGCTTTCTTT.